Shown below are 30 T cell receptor beta chains from a single sample sequenced in a study of T-cell memory formation after mild COVID-19. TCRdb re-derived calls from the 5' RACE reads in MiXCR, one entry per CDR3 protein. The sample consists of about 250,000 distinct CDR3 sequences, less than 20% of them appearing once. Sequencing input: PBMCs or a T cell subset sorted from them (not recorded which). The receptors were sampled from an adult woman who had mild COVID-19 (a few samples of this study predate the infection). Cell type and time point are not known.

The chain couples TRBV15 to TRBJ2-7, with 10 bases lining up with TRBD1. The CDR3 totals 13 residues. V was clipped by 3 bases and J by 6 bases; unmatched bases: 2. Germline V gives CDR1 LNHNV, CDR2 YYDKDF (reference sequence). The chain's CDR3 is CATSSRDRGEQYF. The CDR3 DNA is TGTGCCACCAGCAGCAGGGACAGGGGCGAGCAGTACTTC.

This sequence joins TRBV27 and TRBJ2-3, with D perhaps matching TRBD1 or TRBD2 (5 bases each). V dropped 5 bases and J dropped 6 bases, with 12 bases sitting between them. CDR3 length: 13 amino acids. Germline lookup yields CDR1 MNHEY and CDR2 SMNVEV (reference sequence). CDR3 in amino acids: CASSVREGDTQYF. CDR3 bases: TGTGCCAGCAGTGTACGTGAGGGGGATACGCAGTATTTT.

This clonotype came up many times. The rearrangement links TRBV30 to TRBJ1-1; D is ambiguous. CDR1 is GTSNPN, CDR2 SVGIG, per germline (reference sequence). The CDR3 runs to 13 residues. The V end lost 0 bases, the J end lost 5 bases, and 10 bases lay between the germline ends. The CDR3 bases are TGTGCCTGGAGTGTACAACTAGGGACTGAAGCTTTCTTT. As protein: CAWSVQLGTEAFF. Drawing the rest from reference TRBV30 and TRBJ1-1, the complete variable domain is SQTIHQWPATLVQPVGSPLSLECTVEGTSNPNLYWYRQAAGRGLQLLFYSVGIGQISSEVPQNLSASRPQDRQFILSSKKLLLSDSGFYLCAWSVQLGTEAFFGQGTRLTVV.

Judged by abundance, this clonotype is medium-sized. This chain connects TRBV5-1 to TRBJ2-7; no clear D gene. The CDR3 covers 13 residues. V shed 0 bases and J shed 7 bases, with 11 bases lying between them. Per the germline V gene, CDR1 is SGHRS and CDR2 is YFSETQ. As DNA, the CDR3 is TGCGCCAGCAGCTTGGCCGGATCGAGGGAGCAGTACTTC. Translating it yields CASSLAGSREQYF.

The chain joins TRBV5-1 to TRBJ2-3; TRBD2 matches 11 bases. After removal of 4 bases from V and 2 bases from J, the junction contained 6 bases not matched to a gene. Germline CDR1 is SGHRS and CDR2 is YFSETQ. CDR3 size: 16 residues. For the CDR3, the DNA is TGCGCCAGCAGCCCGGGGACTAGCGGAAACACAGATACGCAGTATTTT. It encodes CASSPGTSGNTDTQYF.

This clonotype was observed many times. The rearrangement uses TRBV3-1 and TRBJ1-1; tentatively, D is TRBD1 (6 bases). Germline-derived CDR1 and CDR2 are LGHDT and YNNKEL (reference sequence). The V end was cut by 6 bases, the J end by 6 bases, with 8 bases between. This CDR3 region has 11 residues. CDR3 amino acids: CASRGGSEAFF. CDR3 DNA sequence: TGTGCCAGCAGGGGGGGCTCTGAAGCTTTCTTT.

This clonotype was counted a few times. V usage is TRBV3-1 and J usage is TRBJ1-2, with TRBD1 matching 9 bases. Germline trimming cut 4 bases from V and 7 bases from J; bases unmatched to any gene: 10. The CDR3 length is 15 residues. The germline V gene has CDR1 LGHDT and CDR2 YNNKEL (reference sequence). CDR3 sequence reads: CASSPNRGLDVGYTF. The CDR3 bases are TGTGCCAGCAGCCCCAACAGGGGGCTTGATGTTGGCTACACCTTC.

This chain connects TRBV12-3 or TRBV12-4 to TRBJ2-4; TRBD2 agrees at 9 bases. Trimming removed 7 bases from V and 0 bases from J; junction bases left unmatched: 4. The CDR3 loop spans 15 amino acids. The CDR3: CASTRGGGAKNIQYF. Here the CDR3 DNA reads TGTGCCAGCACCCGCGGGGGGGGAGCCAAAAACATTCAGTACTTC.

The chain carries TRBV20-1 and TRBJ2-1; D possibly corresponds to TRBD2 (6 bases). Germline-derived CDR1 and CDR2 are DFQATT and SNEGSKA (reference sequence). This CDR3 has 14 amino acids. V lost 2 bases, J lost 8 bases, and 16 bases lay in between. In DNA, the CDR3 is TGCAGTGCTAGAATGGGAGGTCCGCGGGATGAGCAGTTCTTC. Translating it yields CSARMGGPRDEQFF.

There are a few counts of this clonotype. This rearrangement joins TRBV20-1 to TRBJ1-2; D gene unclear. The germline V gene has CDR1 DFQATT and CDR2 SNEGSKA (reference sequence). Trimming shortened V by 1 base and J by 4 bases, and 22 bases separated the two germline ends. CDR3 size: 17 residues. The CDR3 nucleotides read TGCAGTGCTAGAGCCCCAACCCACCGTCCCCGGTTCTATGGCTACACCTTC. Its translation is CSARAPTHRPRFYGYTF.

The chain has TRBV5-1 and TRBJ1-4; D unresolved. Between the trimmed V and J ends, which lost 3 bases and 1 base, there was a span of 13 bases. The CDR3 consists of 16 residues. Germline CDR1 and CDR2: SGHRS and YFSETQ. The CDR3 bases are TGCGCCAGCAGCTACCTGGGCGGGCAAACTAATGAAAAACTGTTTTTT. Residues: CASSYLGGQTNEKLFF.

The chain links TRBV5-1 to TRBJ1-1; D is possibly TRBD1 (5 bases). V was shortened by 0 bases and J by 0 bases, with 12 bases between the two germline ends. The CDR3 consists of 16 residues. Germline assignment: CDR1 SGHRS and CDR2 YFSETQ. Written as DNA, the CDR3 is TGCGCCAGCAGCTTGGAGGACACCCGGCTGAACACTGAAGCTTTCTTT. This sequence encodes CASSLEDTRLNTEAFF.

This chain links TRBV20-1 with TRBJ2-3; tentatively, D is TRBD2 (5 bases). The V gene's germline CDR1 is DFQATT and CDR2 SNEGSKA (reference sequence). V was trimmed by 5 bases and J by 6 bases, leaving 18 bases between them. This CDR3 spans 14 amino acids. For the CDR3, the DNA is TGCAGTGCTCTGACTACGCCGGGGATCGATACGCAGTATTTT. It yields the protein CSALTTPGIDTQYF.

V is TRBV7-2 and J is TRBJ2-7; 8 bases agree with TRBD2. Germline V CDR1 and CDR2: SGHTA, FQGNSA. The CDR3 spans 15 residues. V lost 3 bases and J lost 4; bases outside the gene matches: 8. This CDR3 reads CASSFGSGKGYEQYF. The DNA for the CDR3 is TGTGCCAGCAGCTTTGGTAGCGGGAAGGGTTACGAGCAGTACTTC.

The V and J genes are TRBV5-4 and TRBJ1-4, with unresolved D. The CDR3 extends over 15 amino acids. Trimming pared 4 bases from V and 8 bases from J, leaving 18 bases between. Germline CDR1 is SGHNT and CDR2 is YYREEE (reference sequence). CDR3 protein: CASSRSASRVEKLFF. DNA of the CDR3: TGTGCCAGCAGCAGGTCGGCATCAAGGGTCGAAAAACTGTTTTTT.

V usage is TRBV6-1 and J usage is TRBJ1-2, with unresolved D. Germline V gene sequence: CDR1 MNHNS, CDR2 SASEGT. The CDR3 spans 13 residues. Trimming stripped 5 bases from V and 3 bases from J, with 10 bases between. The CDR3 sequence is CASSTDSYYGYTF. In nucleotides, the CDR3 is TGTGCCAGCAGTACGGATAGCTACTATGGCTACACCTTC.

This clonotype was seen a handful of times. V and J are TRBV5-1 and TRBJ1-1; 7 nucleotides line up with TRBD1. Trimming cost V 0 bases and J 7 bases; bases outside gene matches: 15. CDR3 length: 17 residues. Germline values: CDR1 SGHRS, CDR2 YFSETQ. The CDR3 loop is CASSLGSLGTVGNEAFF. The CDR3 bases are TGCGCCAGCAGCTTGGGGTCTCTCGGGACAGTCGGAAATGAAGCTTTCTTT.

The chain recombines TRBV6-1 with TRBJ1-1; 9 nucleotides line up with TRBD1. There are 12 residues in the CDR3. The germline V gene encodes CDR1 MNHNS and CDR2 SASEGT. The CDR3 DNA is TGTGCTGCGGGACAGGGTTGGACTGAAGCTTTCTTT. Protein product: CAAGQGWTEAFF.

The V call is TRBV5-1, the J call TRBJ1-2; perhaps TRBD1 as D (6 bases). V gave up 0 bases and J gave up 2 bases, with 11 bases separating them. The CDR3 covers 15 residues. The germline gives CDR1 SGHRS, CDR2 YFSETQ. CDR3 sequence: CASSLEGGPNYGYTF. CDR3 bases: TGCGCCAGCAGCTTGGAAGGGGGACCCAACTATGGCTACACCTTC.

This clonotype came up many times. V gene TRBV7-9 combines with J gene TRBJ2-5; the match to TRBD2 covers 10 bases. Losses at the gene ends were 3 bases for V and 2 bases for J; bases not matched to a gene: 3. The CDR3 contains 15 residues. Germline assignment: CDR1 SEHNR and CDR2 FQNEAQ (reference sequence). Here the CDR3 reads CASSFERGGQETQYF. The CDR3 DNA reads TGTGCCAGCAGCTTCGAGCGGGGGGGACAAGAGACCCAGTACTTC.

The chain employs TRBV5-1 and TRBJ1-1; unclear D gene. The length of the CDR3 is 15 residues. The V end was cut by 0 bases, the J end by 1 base, with 10 bases between. CDR1 is SGHRS and CDR2 is YFSETQ in the germline V gene. The CDR3 coding sequence is TGCGCCAGCAGCTTGGAAACAGTAAAGAACACTGAAGCTTTCTTT. The encoded protein is CASSLETVKNTEAFF. Supplemented by reference TRBV5-1 and TRBJ1-1, the full variable domain reads KAGVTQTPRYLIKTRGQQVTLSCSPISGHRSVSWYQQTPGQGLQFLFEYFSETQRNKGNFPGRFSGRQFSNSRSEMNVSTLELGDSALYLCASSLETVKNTEAFFGQGTRLTVV.

V and J are TRBV9 and TRBJ2-7; D tentatively reads TRBD1 or TRBD2 (5 bases each). The CDR3 contains 15 residues. Trimming cost V 0 bases and J 3 bases, with 13 bases left between them. Germline values: CDR1 SGDLS, CDR2 YYNGEE. Here the CDR3 reads CASSVGRLGVYEQYF. CDR3 bases: TGTGCCAGCAGCGTAGGACGTTTGGGGGTCTACGAGCAGTACTTC.

This clonotype was seen a few times. The chain employs TRBV5-1 and TRBJ2-3; D might be TRBD2 (5 bases). The V end was cut by 7 bases, the J end by 1 base, with 13 bases between. CDR3 length: 14 residues. CDR1 SGHRS and CDR2 YFSETQ come from the germline V gene. The CDR3 sequence: CASAVGKGTDTQYF. The CDR3 nucleotides read TGCGCCAGCGCCGTCGGGAAGGGCACAGATACGCAGTATTTT.

The chain carries TRBV9 and TRBJ1-1; D perhaps matches TRBD1 (6 bases). The length of the CDR3 is 15 residues. Germline V gene data show CDR1 as SGDLS and CDR2 as YYNGEE. V lost 3 bases and J 0 bases, leaving 12 bases between the germline ends. CDR3 sequence (DNA): TGTGCCAGCAGCGACACCGGGACACTGAACACTGAAGCTTTCTTT. It specifies CASSDTGTLNTEAFF.

This clonotype appeared a few times. J is TRBJ2-1 and V is TRBV19; 8 nucleotides align to TRBD1. V was pared by 4 bases and J by 1 base, with 3 bases of the junction left unmatched. There are 15 residues in the CDR3. From germline, CDR1 is LNHDA and CDR2 SQIVND (reference sequence). In DNA form, the CDR3 reads TGTGCCAGTAGTAGGGGACAGGTTTCCTACAATGAGCAGTTCTTC. Residues: CASSRGQVSYNEQFF.

J is TRBJ2-1 and V is TRBV11-3, with D unresolved. CDR3 size: 17 residues. V gave up 4 bases and J gave up 3 bases, with 19 bases separating them. Germline V gene lookup returns CDR1 SGHNT and CDR2 YENEEA. The CDR3 loop is CASSSDHRAVRYNEQFF. CDR3 DNA sequence: TGTGCCAGCAGCTCAGACCACCGGGCAGTTCGCTACAATGAGCAGTTCTTC. Full variable domain (remainder filled in from reference TRBV11-3 and TRBJ2-1): EAGVVQSPRYKIIEKKQPVAFWCNPISGHNTLYWYLQNLGQGPELLIRYENEEAVDDSQLPKDRFSAERLKGVDSTLKIQPAELGDSAVYLCASSSDHRAVRYNEQFFGPGTRLTVL.

The V and J genes are TRBV12-3 or TRBV12-4 and TRBJ2-7; the D is unclear. Deletions cut 1 base from V and 5 bases from J, with 6 bases between. This CDR3 spans 12 amino acids. CDR3: CASSLVAHEQYF. The CDR3 nucleotides read TGTGCCAGCAGTTTAGTGGCTCACGAGCAGTACTTC.

The genes are TRBV24-1 and TRBJ1-2; tentatively, D is TRBD1 (5 bases). The CDR3 spans 15 residues. V lost 2 bases, J lost 7 bases, and 16 bases lay in between. Germline CDR1 and CDR2: KGHDR and SFDVKD. The CDR3 DNA sequence: TGTGCCACCAGTGATTCGGGGCCCCGAGGCGGTGGCTACACCTTC. Translation gives CATSDSGPRGGGYTF.

This chain joins TRBV5-1 and TRBJ2-5, with 7 nucleotides matching TRBD1. The ends lost 2 bases at V and 5 bases at J; junction bases unmatched: 12. Germline V CDR1 and CDR2: SGHRS, YFSETQ. The CDR3 loop spans 16 amino acids. DNA of the CDR3: TGCGCCAGCAGCTTAAACGGACAGGCCATCGGGGAGACCCAGTACTTC. Residues: CASSLNGQAIGETQYF.

The chain couples TRBV7-2 to TRBJ2-1, with 10 bases aligning to TRBD2. V lost 1 base to trimming and J lost 8 bases; unmatched junction nucleotides: 11. Germline V CDR1 and CDR2: SGHTA, FQGNSA. The CDR3 totals 17 residues. The CDR3 bases are TGTGCCAGCAGCTTAGGCCCGTTAGCGGGAGGTAGGTATGAGCAGTTCTTC. Its protein product is CASSLGPLAGGRYEQFF.